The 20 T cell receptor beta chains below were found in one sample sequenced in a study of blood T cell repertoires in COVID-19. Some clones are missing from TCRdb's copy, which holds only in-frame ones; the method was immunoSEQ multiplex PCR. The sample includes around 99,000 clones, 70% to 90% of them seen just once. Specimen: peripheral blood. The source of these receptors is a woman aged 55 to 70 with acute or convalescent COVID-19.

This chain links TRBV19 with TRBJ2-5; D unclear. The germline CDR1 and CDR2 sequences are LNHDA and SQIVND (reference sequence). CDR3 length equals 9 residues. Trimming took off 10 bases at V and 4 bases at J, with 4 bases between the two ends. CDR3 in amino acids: CATVETQYF. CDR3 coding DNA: TGTGCCACCGTAGAGACCCAGTACTTC. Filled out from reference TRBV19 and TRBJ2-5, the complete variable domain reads DGGITQSPKYLFRKEGQNVTLSCEQNLNHDAMYWYRQDPGQGLRLIYYSQIVNDFQKGDIAEGYSVSREKKESFPLTVTSAQKNPTAFYLCATVETQYFGPGTRLLVL.

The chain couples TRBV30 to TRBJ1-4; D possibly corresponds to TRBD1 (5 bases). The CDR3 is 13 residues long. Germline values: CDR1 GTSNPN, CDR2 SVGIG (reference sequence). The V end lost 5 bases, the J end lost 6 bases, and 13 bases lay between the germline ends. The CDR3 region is CAWELGGDEKLFF. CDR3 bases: TGTGCCTGGGAGTTGGGGGGGGATGAAAAACTGTTTTTT. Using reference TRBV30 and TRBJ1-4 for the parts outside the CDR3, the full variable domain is SQTIHQWPATLVQPVGSPLSLECTVEGTSNPNLYWYRQAAGRGLQLLFYSVGIGQISSEVPQNLSASRPQDRQFILSSKKLLLSDSGFYLCAWELGGDEKLFFGSGTQLSVL.

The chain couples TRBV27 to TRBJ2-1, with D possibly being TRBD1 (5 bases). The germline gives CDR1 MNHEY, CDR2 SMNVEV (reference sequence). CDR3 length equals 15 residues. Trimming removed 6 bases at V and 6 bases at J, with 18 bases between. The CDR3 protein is CASRRSQVRRNEQFF. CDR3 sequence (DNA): TGTGCCAGCAGGCGCTCACAGGTTCGGCGCAATGAGCAGTTCTTC.

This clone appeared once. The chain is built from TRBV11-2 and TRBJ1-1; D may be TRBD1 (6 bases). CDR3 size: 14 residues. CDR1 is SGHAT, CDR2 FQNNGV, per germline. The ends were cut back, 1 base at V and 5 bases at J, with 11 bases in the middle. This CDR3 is CASSLGRGETEAFF. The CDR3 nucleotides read TGTGCCAGCAGCTTAGGCAGGGGTGAGACTGAAGCTTTCTTT.

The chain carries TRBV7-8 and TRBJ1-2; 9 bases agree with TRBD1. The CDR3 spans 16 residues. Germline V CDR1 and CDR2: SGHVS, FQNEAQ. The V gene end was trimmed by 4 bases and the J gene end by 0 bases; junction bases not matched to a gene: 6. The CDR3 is CASSSARTGANYGYTF. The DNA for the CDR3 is TGTGCCAGCAGCTCCGCCCGGACAGGGGCTAACTATGGCTACACCTTC. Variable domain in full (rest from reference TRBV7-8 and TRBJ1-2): GAGVSQSPRYKVAKRGQDVALRCDPISGHVSLFWYQQALGQGPEFLTYFQNEAQLDKSGLPSDRFFAERPEGSVSTLKIQRTQQEDSAVYLCASSSARTGANYGYTFGSGTRLTVV.

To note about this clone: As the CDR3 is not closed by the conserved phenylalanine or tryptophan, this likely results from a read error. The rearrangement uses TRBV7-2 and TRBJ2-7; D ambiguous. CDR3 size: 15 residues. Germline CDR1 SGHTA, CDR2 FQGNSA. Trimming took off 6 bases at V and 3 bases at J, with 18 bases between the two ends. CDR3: CASSPAASDRYEQYL. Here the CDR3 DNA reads TGTGCCAGCAGTCCCGCTGCAAGCGACCGCTACGAGCAGTACCTC.

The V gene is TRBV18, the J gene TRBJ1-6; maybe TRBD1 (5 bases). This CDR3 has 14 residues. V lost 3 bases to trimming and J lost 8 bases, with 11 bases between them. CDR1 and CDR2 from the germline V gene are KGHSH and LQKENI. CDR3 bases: TGTGCCAGCTCACCGACAGAAAAGGATTCACCCCTCCACTTT. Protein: CASSPTEKDSPLHF.

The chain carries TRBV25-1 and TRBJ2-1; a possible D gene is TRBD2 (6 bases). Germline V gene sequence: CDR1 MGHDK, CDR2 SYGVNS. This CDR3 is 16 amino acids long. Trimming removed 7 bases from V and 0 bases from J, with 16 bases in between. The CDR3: CASKGPRGISYNEQFF. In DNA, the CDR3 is TGTGCCAGCAAAGGGCCCCGCGGGATCTCCTACAATGAGCAGTTCTTC.

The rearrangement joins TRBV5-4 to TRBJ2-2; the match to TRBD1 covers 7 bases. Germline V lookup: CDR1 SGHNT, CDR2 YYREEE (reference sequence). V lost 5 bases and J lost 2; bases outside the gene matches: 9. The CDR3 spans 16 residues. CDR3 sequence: CASRPKDRPNTGELFF. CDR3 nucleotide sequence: TGTGCCAGCAGACCGAAGGACAGGCCCAACACCGGGGAGCTGTTTTTT.

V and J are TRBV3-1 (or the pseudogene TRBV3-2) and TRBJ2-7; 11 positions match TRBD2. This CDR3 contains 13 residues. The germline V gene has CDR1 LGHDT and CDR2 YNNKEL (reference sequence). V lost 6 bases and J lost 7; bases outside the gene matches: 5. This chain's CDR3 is CASSLAGGREQYF. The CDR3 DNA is TGTGCCAGCAGTCTAGCGGGAGGAAGGGAGCAGTACTTC.

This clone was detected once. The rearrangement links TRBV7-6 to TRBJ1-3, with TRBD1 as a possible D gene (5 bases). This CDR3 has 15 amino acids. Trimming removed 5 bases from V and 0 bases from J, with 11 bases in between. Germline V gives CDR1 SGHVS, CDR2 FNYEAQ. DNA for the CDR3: TGTGCCAGCAGCCGGGACTCAGGCTCTGGAAACACCATATATTTT. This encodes CASSRDSGSGNTIYF.

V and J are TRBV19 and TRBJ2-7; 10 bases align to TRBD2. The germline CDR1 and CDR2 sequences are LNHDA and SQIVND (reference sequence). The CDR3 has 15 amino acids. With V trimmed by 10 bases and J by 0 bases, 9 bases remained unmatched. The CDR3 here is CATSVSGGSSYEQYF. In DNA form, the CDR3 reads TGTGCCACCTCGGTTAGCGGGGGGAGCTCCTACGAGCAGTACTTC.

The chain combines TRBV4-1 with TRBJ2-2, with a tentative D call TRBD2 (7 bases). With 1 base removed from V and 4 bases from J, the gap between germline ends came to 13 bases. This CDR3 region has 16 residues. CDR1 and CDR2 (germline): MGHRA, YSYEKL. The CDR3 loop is CASSQVVGGPTGELFF. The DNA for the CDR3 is TGCGCCAGCAGCCAAGTAGTCGGGGGGCCCACCGGGGAGCTGTTTTTT.

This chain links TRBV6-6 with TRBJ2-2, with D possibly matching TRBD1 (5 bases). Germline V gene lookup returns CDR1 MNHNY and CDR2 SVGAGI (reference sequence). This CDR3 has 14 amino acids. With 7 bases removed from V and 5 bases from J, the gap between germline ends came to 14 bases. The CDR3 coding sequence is TGTGCCAGCACCCAACTTACAGGAACCGGGGAGCTGTTTTTT. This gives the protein CASTQLTGTGELFF.

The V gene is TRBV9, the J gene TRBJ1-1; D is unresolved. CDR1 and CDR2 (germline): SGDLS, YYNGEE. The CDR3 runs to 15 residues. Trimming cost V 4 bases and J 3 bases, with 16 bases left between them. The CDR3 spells CASSTQSLDYTEAFF. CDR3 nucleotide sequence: TGTGCCAGCAGCACACAAAGCCTCGACTACACTGAAGCTTTCTTT.

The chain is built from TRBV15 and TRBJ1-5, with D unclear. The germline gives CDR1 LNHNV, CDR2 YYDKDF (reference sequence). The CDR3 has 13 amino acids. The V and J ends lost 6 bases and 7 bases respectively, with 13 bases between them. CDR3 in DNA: TGTGCCACCAGTGTGGAGGCCAGGCAGCCCCAGCATTTT. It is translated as CATSVEARQPQHF.

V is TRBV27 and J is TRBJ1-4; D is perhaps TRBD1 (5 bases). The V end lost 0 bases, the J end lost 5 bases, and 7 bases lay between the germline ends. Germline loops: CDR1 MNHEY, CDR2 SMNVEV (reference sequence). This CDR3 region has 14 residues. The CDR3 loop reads CASSLSDINEKLFF. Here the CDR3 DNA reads TGTGCCAGCAGTTTATCGGACATCAATGAAAAACTGTTTTTT.

In DNA form, the CDR3 reads TGTGCCACCTCAGGGGGCTGGAATGGCGAGCAGTACTTC. Residues: CATSGGWNGEQYF. V is TRBV7-9 and J is TRBJ2-7; 8 bases line up with TRBD1. V dropped 10 bases and J dropped 6; count of bases not matched to a gene: 11. The CDR3 consists of 13 residues. Germline V gene data show CDR1 as SEHNR and CDR2 as FQNEAQ (reference sequence). Full variable domain (missing parts from reference TRBV7-9 and TRBJ2-7): DTGVSQNPRHKITKRGQNVTFRCDPISEHNRLYWYRQTLGQGPEFLTYFQNEAQLEKSRLLSDRFSAERPKGSFSTLEIQRTEQGDSAMYLCATSGGWNGEQYFGPGTRLTVT.

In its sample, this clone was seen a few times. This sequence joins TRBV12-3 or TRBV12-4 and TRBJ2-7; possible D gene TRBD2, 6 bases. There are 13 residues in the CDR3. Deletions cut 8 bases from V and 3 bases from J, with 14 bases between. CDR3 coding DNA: TGTGCCAGCCGTCTGGTCGGGGGCTACGAGCAGTACTTC. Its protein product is CASRLVGGYEQYF.

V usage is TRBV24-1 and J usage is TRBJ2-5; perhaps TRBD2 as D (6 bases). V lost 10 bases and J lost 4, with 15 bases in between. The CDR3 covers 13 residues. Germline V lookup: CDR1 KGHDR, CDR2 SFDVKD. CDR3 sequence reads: CATGRRGGETQYF. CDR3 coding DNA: TGTGCCACTGGGAGGCGCGGCGGAGAGACCCAGTACTTC.